This section outlines one TCR beta chain sequence together with its context. Its antigen remains unidentified. This sample is part of a study of a mutant IDH1 vaccine in newly diagnosed glioma. Sequencing was performed with immunoSEQ multiplex PCR; in TCRdb, only in-frame clones are kept and a portion is missing. The sample comprises around 53,000 clones, less than 85% of which are singletons, and under 4.5% rests with the top ten. V was cut by 2 bases and J by 3 bases, with 10 bases left in between. This CDR3 is 14 amino acids long. Germline V CDR1 and CDR2: MNHEY, SVGAGI. Time point specified: week 47, end of study. In every dose of vaccine, 300 ug of mutant IDH1 20-mer peptide was given alongside topical imiquimod.

The source is a woman in her twenties or thirties with glioma. Some clones in this sample may be carry-over from other donors' samples. This chain uses TRBV6-5 with TRBJ1-1, with a weak D call TRBD1 (5 bases). The sequencing here drew on PBMCs, taken from a glioma patient whose treatment included an IDH1 peptide vaccine. The CDR3 DNA reads as TGTGCCAGCAGTTACGGGGGGTCCTACACTGAAGCTTTCTTT. Residues: CASSYGGSYTEAFF.